The clone carrying this T cell receptor beta chain was seen a few times. Its antigen is not known. The data are from a study of T-cell memory formation after mild COVID-19. The study's findings and limits: CD4+ bias marked clones expanding day 15 to 37, unlike balanced contracting clones. In second-wave clones peaking day 37, SARS-CoV-2 specificity remained unconfirmed. Shrinking CD4+ clones resided mostly in CM and EM, and CD8+ ones in EMRA. Pre-infection memory contained some responding clones, which suggested that cross-reactive memory had joined.

The CDR3 consists of 15 residues. Germline V gives CDR1 LGHNA, CDR2 YNFKEQ. Losses at the gene ends were 0 bases for V and 6 bases for J; bases not matched to a gene: 7. TCRdb passed the 5' RACE reads through MiXCR, listing each CDR3 protein once. Of a few hundred thousand distinct CDR3 sequences detected, roughly a fifth appear once; the ten largest clones hold around a fifth. The chain is built from TRBV4-2 and TRBJ1-2; 7 nucleotides agree with TRBD1. Sequencing input: PBMCs or a T cell subset sorted from them (not recorded which). The TCR was taken from a man aged 18 to 30 who had mild COVID-19 (a few samples of this study predate the infection). Cell type and time point are not known. The CDR3 DNA reads as TGTGCCAGCAGCCAAGAAGGGCAGGGGGACGATGGCTACACCTTC. Translation: CASSQEGQGDDGYTF.